A selection of T cell receptor beta chains follows, all from one sample in a study of Graves' ophthalmopathy and Graves' hyperthyroidism. Each CDR3 protein is one row after TCRdb ran MiXCR on the multiplex PCR reads. The table shows 1 million to 1.3 million distinct CDR3 sequences, with roughly two fifths occurring only once. Sequencing was carried out using peripheral blood or thyroid tissue (not recorded which). The receptors come from an adult man with Graves' hyperthyroidism. The CDR3 runs from the conserved cysteine through the conserved F or W.

v_gene,j_gene,CDR3aa
TRBV7-2,TRBJ2-7,CASSLGLGLEQYF
TRBV9,TRBJ2-1,CASSPTSGRSGEQFF
TRBV12-3/TRBV12-4,TRBJ1-4,CASSLKGQWNEKLFF
TRBV29-1,TRBJ2-7,CSVVAGTSSYEQYF
TRBV2,TRBJ1-1,CASSEAGGLGMNTEAFF
TRBV5-4,TRBJ1-1,CASSPRRGQADTEAFF
TRBV19,TRBJ2-2,CASKVFGTGGSGELFF
TRBV13,TRBJ1-1,CASSPGHMNTEAFF
TRBV20-1,TRBJ1-5,CSANRGTGDSGQPQHF
TRBV10-3,TRBJ2-7,CASSEDRGLEQYF
TRBV10-3,TRBJ1-2,CAISEAGRVYGYTF
TRBV4-3,TRBJ2-7,CASRQENFLTSYEQYF
TRBV7-9,TRBJ1-1,CASSPRQGSNTEAFF